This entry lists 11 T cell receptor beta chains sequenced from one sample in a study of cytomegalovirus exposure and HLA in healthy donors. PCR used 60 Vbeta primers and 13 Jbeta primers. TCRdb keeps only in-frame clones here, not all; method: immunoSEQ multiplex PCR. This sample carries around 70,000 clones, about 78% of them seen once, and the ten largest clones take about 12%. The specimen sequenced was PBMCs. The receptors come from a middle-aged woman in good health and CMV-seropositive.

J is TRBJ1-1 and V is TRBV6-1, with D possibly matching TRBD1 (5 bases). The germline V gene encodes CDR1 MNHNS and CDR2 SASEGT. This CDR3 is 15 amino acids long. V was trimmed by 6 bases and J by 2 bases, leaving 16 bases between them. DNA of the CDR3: TGTGCCAGCAGCGCCCTAAGGACATTAAACACTGAAGCTTTCTTT. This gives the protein CASSALRTLNTEAFF.

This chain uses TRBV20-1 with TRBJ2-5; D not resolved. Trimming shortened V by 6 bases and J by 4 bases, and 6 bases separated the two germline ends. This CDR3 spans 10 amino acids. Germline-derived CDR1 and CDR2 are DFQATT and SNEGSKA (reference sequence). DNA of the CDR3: TGCAGTGCGCCGAGAGAGACCCAGTACTTC. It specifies CSAPRETQYF.

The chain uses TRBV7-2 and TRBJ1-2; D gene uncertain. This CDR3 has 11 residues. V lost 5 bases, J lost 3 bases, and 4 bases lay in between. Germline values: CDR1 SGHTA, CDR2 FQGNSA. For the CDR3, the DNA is TGTGCCAGCAGCCGAGACTATGGCTACACCTTC. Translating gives CASSRDYGYTF.

The CDR3 loop is CASSWGRTGGQAFF. CDR3 nucleotides: TGTGCCAGCAGTTGGGGGCGGACAGGGGGCCAAGCTTTCTTT. The chain joins TRBV27 to TRBJ1-1; the match to TRBD1 covers 11 bases. In germline, CDR1 is MNHEY, CDR2 SMNVEV (reference sequence). The CDR3 has 14 residues. The ends lost 4 bases at V and 9 bases at J; junction bases unmatched: 7.

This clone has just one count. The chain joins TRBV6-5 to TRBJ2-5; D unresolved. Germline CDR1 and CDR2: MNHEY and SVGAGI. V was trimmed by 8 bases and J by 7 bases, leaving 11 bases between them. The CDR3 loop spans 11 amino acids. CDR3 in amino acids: CASGKTRTQYF. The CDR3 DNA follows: TGTGCCAGCGGCAAAACAAGGACCCAGTACTTC.

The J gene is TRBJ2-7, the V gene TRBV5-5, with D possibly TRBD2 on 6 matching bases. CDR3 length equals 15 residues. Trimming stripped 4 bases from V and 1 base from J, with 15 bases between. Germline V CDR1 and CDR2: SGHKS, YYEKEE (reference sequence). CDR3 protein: CASSGGLAVSYEQYF. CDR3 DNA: TGTGCCAGCAGCGGGGGACTGGCGGTTTCCTACGAGCAGTACTTC.

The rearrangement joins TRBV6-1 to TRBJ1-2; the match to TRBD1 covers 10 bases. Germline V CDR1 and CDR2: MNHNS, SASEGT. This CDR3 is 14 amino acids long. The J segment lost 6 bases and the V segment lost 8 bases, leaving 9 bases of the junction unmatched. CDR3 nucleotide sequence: TGTGCCAGCTCTCAAAGAGGGACAGGGGATGGCTACACCTTC. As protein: CASSQRGTGDGYTF.

The CDR3 sequence: CASRSEQGAIQPQHF. The CDR3 coding sequence is TGTGCCAGCAGATCGGAACAGGGGGCGATTCAGCCCCAGCATTTT. The rearrangement links TRBV2 to TRBJ1-5, with 9 bases fitting TRBD1. V lost 6 bases to trimming and J lost 6 bases; unmatched junction nucleotides: 9. There are 15 residues in the CDR3. Germline values: CDR1 SNHLY, CDR2 FYNNEI.

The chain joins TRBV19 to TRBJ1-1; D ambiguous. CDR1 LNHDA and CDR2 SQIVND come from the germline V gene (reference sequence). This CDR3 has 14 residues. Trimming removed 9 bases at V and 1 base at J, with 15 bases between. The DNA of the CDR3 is TGTGCCAGCCTATCACGTTTCCGGAACACTGAAGCTTTCTTT. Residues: CASLSRFRNTEAFF.

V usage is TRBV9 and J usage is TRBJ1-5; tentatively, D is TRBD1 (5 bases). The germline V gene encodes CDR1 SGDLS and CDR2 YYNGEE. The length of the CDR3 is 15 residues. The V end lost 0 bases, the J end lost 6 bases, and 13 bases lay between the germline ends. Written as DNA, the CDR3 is TGTGCCAGCAGCGTAGCCGGTGGGGCGGCTCAGCCCCAGCATTTT. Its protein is CASSVAGGAAQPQHF.

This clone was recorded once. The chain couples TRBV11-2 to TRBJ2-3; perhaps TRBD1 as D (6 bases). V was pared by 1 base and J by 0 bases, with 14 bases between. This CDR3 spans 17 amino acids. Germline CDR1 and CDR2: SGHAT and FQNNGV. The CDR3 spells CASSLVIGGLSTDTQYF. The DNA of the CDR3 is TGTGCCAGCAGCTTAGTGATTGGGGGCCTTAGCACAGATACGCAGTATTTT. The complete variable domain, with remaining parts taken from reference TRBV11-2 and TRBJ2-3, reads EAGVAQSPRYKIIEKRQSVAFWCNPISGHATLYWYQQILGQGPKLLIQFQNNGVVDDSQLPKDRFSAERLKGVDSTLKIQPAKLEDSAVYLCASSLVIGGLSTDTQYFGPGTRLTVL.